The clone carrying this TCR beta chain was counted many times. What it binds is unknown. This sample was taken from a study of T-cell reconstitution after alpha-beta-depleted transplantation in children. Study outcomes and limitations: By one year post-transplant, T-cell counts and diversity largely arose from T cells that were newly produced. Where some patients showed high TCRbeta diversity at day 60, it came from recipient T cells and thymic progenitors that had survived. Expanded graft clones numbering several hundred reportedly gave rise to alpha-beta T cells about two months after transplant.

Unique molecular identifiers were incorporated when the TCRbeta library was constructed. TCRdb redid the calling of the PCR reads with MiXCR, one entry per CDR3 protein. The table has approximately 630,000 distinct CDR3 sequences, approximately 14% seen once; the top ten hold roughly 0.84%. The length of the CDR3 is 13 residues. Germline CDR1 reads DFQATT; CDR2 reads SNEGSKA (reference sequence). The germline V and J ends were trimmed by 6 bases and 2 bases, with 12 bases remaining between them. This clonotype was obtained from a girl aged 2 to 9 with congenital amegakaryocytic thrombocytopenia, due to receive a stem cell transplant. The source was PBMCs, collected before TCRalphabeta/CD19-depleted stem cell transplant. This rearrangement joins TRBV20-1 to TRBJ2-3; tentatively, D is TRBD1 (6 bases). CDR3 sequence reads: CSAQQGNTDTQYF. As DNA, the CDR3 is TGCAGTGCCCAGCAGGGGAACACAGATACGCAGTATTTT.